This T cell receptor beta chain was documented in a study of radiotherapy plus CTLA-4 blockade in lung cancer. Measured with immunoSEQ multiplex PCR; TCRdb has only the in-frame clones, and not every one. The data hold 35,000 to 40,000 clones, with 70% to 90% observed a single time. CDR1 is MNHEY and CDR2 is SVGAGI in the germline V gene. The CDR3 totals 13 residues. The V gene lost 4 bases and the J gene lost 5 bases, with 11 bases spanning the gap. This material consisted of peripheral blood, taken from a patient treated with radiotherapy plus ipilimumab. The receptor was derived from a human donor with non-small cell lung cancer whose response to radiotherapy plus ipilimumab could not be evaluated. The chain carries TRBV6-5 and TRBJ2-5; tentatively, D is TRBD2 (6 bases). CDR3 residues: CASSFAEGETQYF. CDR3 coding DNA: TGTGCCAGCAGTTTCGCGGAGGGGGAGACCCAGTACTTC.